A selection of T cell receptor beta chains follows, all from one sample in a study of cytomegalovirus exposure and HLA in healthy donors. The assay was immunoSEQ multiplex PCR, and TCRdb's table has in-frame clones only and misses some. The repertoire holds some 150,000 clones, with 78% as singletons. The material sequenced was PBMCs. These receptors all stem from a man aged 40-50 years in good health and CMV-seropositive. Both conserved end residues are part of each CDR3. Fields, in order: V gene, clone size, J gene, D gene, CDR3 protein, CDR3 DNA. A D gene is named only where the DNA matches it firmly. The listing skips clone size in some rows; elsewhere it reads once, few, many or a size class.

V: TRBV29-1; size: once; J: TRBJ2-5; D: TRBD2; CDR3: CSVGEGETQYF; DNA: TGCAGCGTTGGGGAGGGGGAGACCCAGTACTTC
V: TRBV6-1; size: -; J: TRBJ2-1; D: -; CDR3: CASTRYNEQFF; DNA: TGTGCCAGCACCAGGTACAATGAGCAGTTCTTC
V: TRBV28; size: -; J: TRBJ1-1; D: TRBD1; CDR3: CASSIEQGSTEAFF; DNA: TGTGCCAGCAGTATCGAACAGGGGTCCACTGAAGCTTTCTTT
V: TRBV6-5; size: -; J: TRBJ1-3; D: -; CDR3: CASSRGFVSGNTIYF; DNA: TGTGCCAGCAGTCGCGGGTTCGTCTCTGGAAACACCATATATTTT
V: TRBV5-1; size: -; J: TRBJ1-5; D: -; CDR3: CASSLTGSSNQPQHF; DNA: TGCGCCAGCAGCTTGACAGGGAGTAGCAATCAGCCCCAGCATTTT
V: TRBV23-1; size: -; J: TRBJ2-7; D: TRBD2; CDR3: CASSPPHPNSAGGPGHEQYF; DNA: TGCGCCAGCAGTCCACCTCACCCAAATAGCGCGGGAGGTCCCGGCCACGAGCAGTACTTC
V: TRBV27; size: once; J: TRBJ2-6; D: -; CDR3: CASSFGASGANVLTF; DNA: TGTGCCAGCAGTTTTGGGGCTTCTGGGGCCAACGTCCTGACTTTC
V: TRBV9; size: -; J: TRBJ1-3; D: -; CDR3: CASSGGANSGNTIYF; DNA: TGTGCCAGCAGCGGGGGCGCCAACTCTGGAAACACCATATATTTT
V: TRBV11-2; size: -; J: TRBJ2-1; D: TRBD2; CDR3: CASSLESSGLTYNEQFF; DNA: TGTGCCAGCAGCTTAGAGTCTAGCGGGCTGACCTACAATGAGCAGTTCTTC
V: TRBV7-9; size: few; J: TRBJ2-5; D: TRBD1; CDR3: CSSSTNRGETQYF; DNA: TGTTCCAGCAGCACAAACAGGGGGGAGACCCAGTACTTC
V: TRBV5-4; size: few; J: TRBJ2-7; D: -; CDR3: CASSLVDGPEQYF; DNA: TGTGCCAGCAGCTTGGTGGATGGGCCCGAGCAGTACTTC
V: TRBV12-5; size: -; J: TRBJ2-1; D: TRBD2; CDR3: CASGLIMTSGGTDEQFF; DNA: TGTGCTAGTGGTTTGATAATGACTAGCGGGGGAACGGATGAGCAGTTCTTC
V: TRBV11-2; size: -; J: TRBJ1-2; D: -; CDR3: CASSQNRDGYTF; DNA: TGTGCCAGCAGCCAAAACAGGGATGGCTACACCTTC
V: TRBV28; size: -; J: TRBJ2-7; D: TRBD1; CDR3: CASRTPGQSSYEQYF; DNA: TGTGCCAGCAGGACTCCGGGACAGAGCTCCTACGAGCAGTACTTC
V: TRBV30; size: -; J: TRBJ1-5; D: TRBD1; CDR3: CAWSWTGGNQPQHF; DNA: TGTGCCTGGAGTTGGACAGGGGGCAACCAGCCCCAGCATTTT
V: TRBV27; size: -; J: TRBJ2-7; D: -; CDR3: CASSLRPQEYSYEQYF; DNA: TGTGCCAGCAGTTTAAGACCCCAGGAATACTCCTACGAGCAGTACTTC
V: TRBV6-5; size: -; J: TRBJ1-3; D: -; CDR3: CASRSQNSGNTIYF; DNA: TGTGCCAGCAGATCTCAGAACTCTGGAAACACCATATATTTT
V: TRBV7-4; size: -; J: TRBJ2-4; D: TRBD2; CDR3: CASSSGGWVGAKNIQYF; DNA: TGTGCCAGCAGCTCGGGGGGGTGGGTCGGAGCCAAAAACATTCAGTACTTC
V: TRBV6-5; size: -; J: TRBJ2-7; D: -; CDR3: CASSYSSLFPEQYF; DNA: TGTGCCAGCAGTTACTCGTCTCTGTTCCCCGAGCAGTACTTC
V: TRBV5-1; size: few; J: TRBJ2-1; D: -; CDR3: CASNELIPTFYNEQFF; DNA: TGCGCCAGCAATGAGTTGATTCCGACTTTCTACAATGAGCAGTTCTTC
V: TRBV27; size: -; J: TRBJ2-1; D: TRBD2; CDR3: CASNERGSSYNEQFF; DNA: TGTGCCAGCAACGAACGCGGGAGCTCCTACAATGAGCAGTTCTTC
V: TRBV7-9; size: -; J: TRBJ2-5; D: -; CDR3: CASSLLALLPTQETQYF; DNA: TGTGCCAGCAGCTTACTAGCTCTTCTCCCCACCCAAGAGACCCAGTACTTC
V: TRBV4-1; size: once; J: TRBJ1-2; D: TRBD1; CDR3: CASSQVGGLNYGYTF; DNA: TGCGCCAGCAGCCAAGTAGGGGGCCTTAACTATGGCTACACCTTC
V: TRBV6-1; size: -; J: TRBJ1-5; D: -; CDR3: CASKQDISNQPQHF; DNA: TGTGCCAGCAAACAGGACATCAGCAATCAGCCCCAGCATTTT
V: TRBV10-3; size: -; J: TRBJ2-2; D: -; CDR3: CAIRAGFVGELFF; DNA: TGTGCCATCAGGGCGGGATTCGTCGGGGAGCTGTTTTTT
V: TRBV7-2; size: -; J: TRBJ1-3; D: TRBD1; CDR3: CASSFTTGLVGNTIYF; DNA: TGTGCCAGCAGCTTCACGACAGGGCTTGTTGGAAACACCATATATTTT
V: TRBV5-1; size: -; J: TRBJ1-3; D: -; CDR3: CASSLGTAGNTIYF; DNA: TGCGCCAGCAGCTTGGGGACAGCTGGAAACACCATATATTTT
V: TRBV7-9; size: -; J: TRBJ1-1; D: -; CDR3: CASSSTIVNTEAFF; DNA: TGTGCCAGCAGCTCCACAATCGTGAACACTGAAGCTTTCTTT
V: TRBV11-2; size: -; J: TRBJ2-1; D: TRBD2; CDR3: CASSLERGWMNEQFF; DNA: TGTGCCAGCAGCTTAGAGCGGGGGTGGATGAATGAGCAGTTCTTC
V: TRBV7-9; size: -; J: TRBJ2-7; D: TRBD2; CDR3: CSSSAMPPSGSYF; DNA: TGTTCCAGCAGCGCCATGCCCCCTAGCGGGTCGTACTTC
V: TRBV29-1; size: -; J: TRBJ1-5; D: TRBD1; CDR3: CSVLTGMGNQPQHF; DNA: TGCAGCGTTCTGACAGGGATGGGCAATCAGCCCCAGCATTTT
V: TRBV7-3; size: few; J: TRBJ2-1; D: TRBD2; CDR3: CASSPRGREGDEQFF; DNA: TGTGCCAGCAGTCCGCGGGGGCGGGAGGGCGATGAGCAGTTCTTC
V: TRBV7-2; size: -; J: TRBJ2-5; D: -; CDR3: CASSFGNSGVQETQYF; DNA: TGTGCCAGCAGCTTCGGCAATTCGGGGGTCCAAGAGACCCAGTACTTC
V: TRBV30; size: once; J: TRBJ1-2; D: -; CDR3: CAWTGSNYGYTF; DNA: TGTGCCTGGACAGGTTCTAACTATGGCTACACCTTC
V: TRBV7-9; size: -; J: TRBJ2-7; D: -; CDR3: CASSLGRGVNYEQYF; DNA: TGTGCCAGCAGTCTGGGCAGGGGTGTCAACTACGAGCAGTACTTC
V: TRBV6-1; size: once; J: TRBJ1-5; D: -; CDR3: CASRVGGNQPQHF; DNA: TGTGCCAGCAGAGTCGGAGGCAATCAGCCCCAGCATTTT
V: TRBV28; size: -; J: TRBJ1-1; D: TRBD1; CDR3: CASSLAGQGNTEAFF; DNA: TGTGCCAGCAGTTTAGCCGGACAGGGAAACACTGAAGCTTTCTTT
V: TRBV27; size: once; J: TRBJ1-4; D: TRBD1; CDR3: CASGRGPSLDRGWEKLFF; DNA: TGTGCCAGCGGTAGGGGACCCTCGCTGGACAGGGGGTGGGAAAAACTGTTTTTT
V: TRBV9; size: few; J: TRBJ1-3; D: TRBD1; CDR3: CASSVDGQGAINTIYF; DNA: TGTGCCAGCAGCGTAGACGGACAGGGGGCGATAAACACCATATATTTT
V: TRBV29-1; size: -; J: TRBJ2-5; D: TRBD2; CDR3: CSTNRGDF; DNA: TGCAGCACAAATCGGGGGGACTTC
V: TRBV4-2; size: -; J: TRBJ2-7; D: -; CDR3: CASSQNTGCLYEQYF; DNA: TGTGCCAGCAGCCAGAATACAGGGTGTCTTTACGAGCAGTACTTC
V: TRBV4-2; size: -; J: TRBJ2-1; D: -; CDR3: CASSQDPSGLRSYNEQFF; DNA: TGTGCCAGCAGCCAAGATCCCAGCGGGCTGAGGTCCTACAATGAGCAGTTCTTC